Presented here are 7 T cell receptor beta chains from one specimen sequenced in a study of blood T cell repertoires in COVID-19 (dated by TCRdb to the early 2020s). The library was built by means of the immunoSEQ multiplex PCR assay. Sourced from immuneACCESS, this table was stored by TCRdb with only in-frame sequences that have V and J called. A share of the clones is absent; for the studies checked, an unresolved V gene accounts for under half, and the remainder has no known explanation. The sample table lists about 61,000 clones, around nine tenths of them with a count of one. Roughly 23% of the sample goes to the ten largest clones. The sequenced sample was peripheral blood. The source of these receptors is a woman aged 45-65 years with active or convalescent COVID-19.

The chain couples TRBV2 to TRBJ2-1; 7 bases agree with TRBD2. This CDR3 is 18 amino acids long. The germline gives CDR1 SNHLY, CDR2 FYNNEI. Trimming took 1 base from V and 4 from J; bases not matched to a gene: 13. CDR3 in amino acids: CASSEVGGGRERYNEQFF. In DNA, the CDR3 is TGTGCCAGCAGTGAAGTCGGGGGAGGGAGGGAGAGGTACAATGAGCAGTTCTTC.

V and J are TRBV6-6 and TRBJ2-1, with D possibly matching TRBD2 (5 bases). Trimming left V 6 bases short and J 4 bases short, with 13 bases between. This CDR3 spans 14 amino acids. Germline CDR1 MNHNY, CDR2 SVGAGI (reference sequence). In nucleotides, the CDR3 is TGTGCCAGCAGACACCTCCGGGAATACAATGAGCAGTTCTTC. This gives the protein CASRHLREYNEQFF.

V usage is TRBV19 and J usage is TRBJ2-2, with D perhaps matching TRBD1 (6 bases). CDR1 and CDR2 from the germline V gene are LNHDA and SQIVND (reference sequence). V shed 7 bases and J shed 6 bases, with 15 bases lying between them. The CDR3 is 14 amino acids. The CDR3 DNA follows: TGTGCCAGTAAGGGTCAGGGGACGGCCGGGGAGCTGTTTTTT. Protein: CASKGQGTAGELFF. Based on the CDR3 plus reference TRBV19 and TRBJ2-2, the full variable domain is DGGITQSPKYLFRKEGQNVTLSCEQNLNHDAMYWYRQDPGQGLRLIYYSQIVNDFQKGDIAEGYSVSREKKESFPLTVTSAQKNPTAFYLCASKGQGTAGELFFGEGSRLTVL.

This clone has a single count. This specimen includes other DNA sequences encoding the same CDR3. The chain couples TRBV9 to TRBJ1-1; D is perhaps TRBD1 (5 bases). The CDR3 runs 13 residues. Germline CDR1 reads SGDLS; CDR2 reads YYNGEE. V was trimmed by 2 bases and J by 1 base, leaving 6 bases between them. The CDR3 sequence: CASSVTGNTEAFF. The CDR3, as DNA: TGTGCCAGCAGCGTCACAGGGAACACTGAAGCTTTCTTT.

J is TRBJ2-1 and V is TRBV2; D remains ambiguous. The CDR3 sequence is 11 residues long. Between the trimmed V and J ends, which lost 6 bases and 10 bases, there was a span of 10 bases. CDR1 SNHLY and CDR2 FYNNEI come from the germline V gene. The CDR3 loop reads CASRLDWEQFF. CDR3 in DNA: TGTGCCAGCAGGTTAGACTGGGAGCAGTTCTTC. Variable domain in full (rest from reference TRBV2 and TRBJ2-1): EPEVTQTPSHQVTQMGQEVILRCVPISNHLYFYWYRQILGQKVEFLVSFYNNEISEKSEIFDDQFSVERPDGSNFTLKIRSTKLEDSAMYFCASRLDWEQFFGPGTRLTVL.

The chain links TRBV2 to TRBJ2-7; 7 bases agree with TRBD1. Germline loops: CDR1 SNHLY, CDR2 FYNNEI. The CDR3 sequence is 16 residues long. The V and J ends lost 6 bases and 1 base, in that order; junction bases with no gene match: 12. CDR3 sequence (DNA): TGTGCCAGCAGCGTTAAAACAGGGGACCCATCCTACGAGCAGTACTTC. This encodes CASSVKTGDPSYEQYF.

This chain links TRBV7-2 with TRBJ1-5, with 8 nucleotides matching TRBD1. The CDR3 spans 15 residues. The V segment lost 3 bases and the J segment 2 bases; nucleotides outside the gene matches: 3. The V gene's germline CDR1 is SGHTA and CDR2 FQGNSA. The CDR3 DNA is TGTGCCAGCAGCTTGGACAGGGAGCGCAATCAGCCCCAGCATTTT. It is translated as CASSLDRERNQPQHF.